This T cell receptor beta chain was found in a study of blood T cell repertoires in COVID-19. Study context: Whether acute or convalescent, the COVID-19 samples came from the United States, Italy and Spain. Sample material is recorded as cDNA or gDNA derived from T cells, B-cell-depleted T cells, or PBMCs.

Per the authors' pipeline: By means of reference gene primer amplification, nucleated cell counts were estimated. Data came from immunoSEQ multiplex PCR; TCRdb stores just in-frame clones and leaves some out. V, J and clone size reflect that table, while D and trimming were determined from the DNA. The sample has under 130,000 clones, about four fifths seen once; the top ten hold about 16%. Germline V CDR1 and CDR2: SQVTM, ANQGSEA. The CDR3 runs to 14 residues. Deletions cut 2 bases from V and 4 bases from J, with 14 bases between. Sequenced input: peripheral blood. The receptor was derived from a woman older than 75 with acute or convalescent COVID-19. The chain uses TRBV29-1 and TRBJ1-2, with D possibly being TRBD1 (5 bases). CDR3 sequence reads: CSVEWGGPFYGYTF. CDR3 nucleotides: TGCAGCGTTGAATGGGGCGGCCCTTTCTATGGCTACACCTTC.